This T cell receptor (beta chain) was identified during a study of CD8 T cells in ankylosing spondylitis. Study-level points and caveats: Existing reports had already noted some motif variants in reactive arthritis synovial fluid and blood. Significantly higher representation of disease-linked clones was reported for matched ankylosing spondylitis synovial fluid.

Looked up from germline, CDR1 is SGHKS and CDR2 is YYEKEE (reference sequence). This CDR3 comprises 16 residues. Trimming cost V 4 bases and J 0 bases, with 13 bases left between them. Library preparation for TCR beta used quantitative 5'-RACE with molecular barcodes. TCRdb passed the 5' RACE reads through MiXCR, listing each CDR3 protein once. The sample lists roughly 30,000 distinct CDR3 sequences, less than 40% occurring once. This clonotype was observed a handful of times. The target antigen is unknown. The sample was synovial fluid, either unsorted or a sorted T cell fraction (not recorded which). The J gene is TRBJ1-4, the V gene TRBV5-5; no definite D call. The receptor comes from a male donor with ankylosing spondylitis. CDR3 coding DNA: TGTGCCAGCAGCCCGTGGACCGTTGCAACTAATGAAAAACTGTTTTTT. Translating gives CASSPWTVATNEKLFF. Using reference TRBV5-5 and TRBJ1-4 for the parts outside the CDR3, the full variable domain is DAGVTQSPTHLIKTRGQQVTLRCSPISGHKSVSWYQQVLGQGPQFIFQYYEKEERGRGNFPDRFSARQFPNYSSELNVNALLLGDSALYLCASSPWTVATNEKLFFGSGTQLSVL.